This T cell receptor beta chain was retrieved from a study of human T cells and chemical hapten exposure. TCRdb itself ran the RACE reads through MiXCR, one entry per CDR3 protein. Altogether roughly 200,000 distinct CDR3 sequences are present, roughly a quarter being singletons, with the ten largest covering about 2.3%. Time point given: patch test 3, about 24 weeks after DPC sensitization. The treatment denotes: therapeutic diphenylcyclopropenone sensitization with weekly scalp DPC. CDR1 and CDR2 (germline): MGHDK, SYGVNS. J was trimmed by 4 bases and V by 8 bases; bases with no gene match: 12. This CDR3 region has 16 residues.

This sequence originates from a woman in her thirties or forties with alopecia areata. Some clones in this sample may be carry-over from other donors' samples. The V gene is TRBV25-1, the J gene TRBJ2-1, with TRBD2 identical over 9 bases. The sample consisted of whole blood, taken in connection with sensitization to the hapten diphenylcyclopropenone (DPC). DNA of the CDR3: TGTGCCAGCGCGAAGAGGGTAACTAGCGGGTACAATGAGCAGTTCTTC. This translates into CASAKRVTSGYNEQFF.